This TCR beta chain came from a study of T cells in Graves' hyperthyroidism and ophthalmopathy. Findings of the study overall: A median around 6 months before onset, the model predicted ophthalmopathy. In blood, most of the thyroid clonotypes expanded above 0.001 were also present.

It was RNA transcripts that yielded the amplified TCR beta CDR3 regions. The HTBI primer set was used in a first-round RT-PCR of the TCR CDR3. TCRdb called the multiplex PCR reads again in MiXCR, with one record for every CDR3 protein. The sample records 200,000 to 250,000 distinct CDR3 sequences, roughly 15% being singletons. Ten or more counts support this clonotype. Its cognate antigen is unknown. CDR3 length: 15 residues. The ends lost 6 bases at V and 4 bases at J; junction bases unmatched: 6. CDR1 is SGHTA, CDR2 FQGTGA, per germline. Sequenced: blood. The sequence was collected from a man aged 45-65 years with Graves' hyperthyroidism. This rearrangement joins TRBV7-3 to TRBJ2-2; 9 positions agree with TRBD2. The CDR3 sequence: CASSGAGGSTGELFF. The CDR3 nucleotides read TGTGCCAGCAGTGGTGCGGGAGGGTCCACCGGGGAGCTGTTTTTT.